Listed here are 29 T cell receptor beta chains from one sample, sequenced in a study of T cells after posttransplantation cyclophosphamide. Sampled 1 year posttransplant, controls received myeloablative marrow transplants, methotrexate and a calcineurin inhibitor. Profiled with immunoSEQ multiplex PCR; TCRdb holds only in-frame clones, not every one. The repertoire holds more than 15,000 clones, 85% seen once, with about 29% in the top ten. This sample comprised PBMCs, obtained after allogeneic stem cell transplant with calcineurin inhibitor and methotrexate. These receptor sequences come from a female patient between 18 and 35 years old who received an allogeneic stem cell transplant from an unrelated donor, was CMV-positive, and had acute and chronic GVHD. A subset of T cells may come from the graft donor.

This clone appeared once. The chain combines TRBV7-9 with TRBJ2-2, with 9 bases lining up with TRBD2. Germline V CDR1 and CDR2: SEHNR, FQNEAQ (reference sequence). The CDR3 is 16 residues long. V was clipped by 2 bases and J by 5 bases; unmatched bases: 6. For the CDR3, the DNA is TGTGCCAGCAGCTTACCGACTAGCGGAGAAACCGGGGAGCTGTTTTTT. It encodes CASSLPTSGETGELFF. Filled out from reference TRBV7-9 and TRBJ2-2, the complete variable domain reads DTGVSQNPRHKITKRGQNVTFRCDPISEHNRLYWYRQTLGQGPEFLTYFQNEAQLEKSRLLSDRFSAERPKGSFSTLEIQRTEQGDSAMYLCASSLPTSGETGELFFGEGSRLTVL.

The chain links TRBV11-2 to TRBJ2-7, with a tentative D call TRBD2 (5 bases). Trimming left V 0 bases short and J 5 bases short, with 8 bases between. The CDR3 has 13 amino acids. The V gene's germline CDR1 is SGHAT and CDR2 FQNNGV. This CDR3 reads CASSLDPGDEQYF. The CDR3 DNA reads TGTGCCAGCAGCTTAGATCCCGGGGACGAGCAGTACTTC.

The sample holds one count of this clone. The CDR3 region has the DNA TGTGCCAGCAGCTGGGGGGAGGGTGCCAAAAACATTCAGTACTTC. Amino acid sequence: CASSWGEGAKNIQYF. The J gene is TRBJ2-4, the V gene TRBV5-4; 7 bases are shared with TRBD2. Germline V gene data show CDR1 as SGHNT and CDR2 as YYREEE (reference sequence). The V gene end was trimmed by 3 bases and the J gene end by 1 base; junction bases not matched to a gene: 4. The CDR3 spans 15 residues.

Worth noting for this clone: At one end the junction does not follow the germline gene, possibly because of a read error. V is TRBV11-3 and J is TRBJ2-7; D perhaps matches TRBD1 (5 bases). CDR1 SGHNT and CDR2 YENEEA come from the germline V gene. The CDR3 is made up of 13 amino acids. Here the CDR3 reads CVGRQGTFYEQYF. In nucleotides, the CDR3 is TGCGTGGGTCGGCAGGGAACTTTCTACGAGCAGTACTTC.

The chain joins TRBV28 to TRBJ1-1; 8 bases are a match to TRBD1. This CDR3 is 15 amino acids long. The trim removed 5 bases at V and 5 bases at J, leaving 10 bases unmatched. The germline V gene has CDR1 MDHEN and CDR2 SYDVKM. The CDR3 sequence is CASSPPGQGQTEAFF. In DNA form, the CDR3 reads TGTGCCAGCAGTCCTCCCGGACAGGGCCAAACTGAAGCTTTCTTT.

V and J are TRBV5-1 and TRBJ2-5; 11 bases are a match to TRBD1. The closer fit of TRBJ2-7 to the DNA end suggests the J call may be wrong. The V gene's germline CDR1 is SGHRS and CDR2 YFSETQ. The CDR3 runs 16 residues. This CDR3 reads CASSLAGQGGGYEQYF. CDR3 coding DNA: TGCGCCAGCAGCTTGGCGGGACAGGGGGGAGGCTACGAGCAGTACTTC.

The rearrangement joins TRBV2 to TRBJ2-1; 7 bases agree with TRBD2. Trimming took 6 bases from V and 2 from J; bases not matched to a gene: 4. In germline, CDR1 is SNHLY, CDR2 FYNNEI. This CDR3 is 14 amino acids long. CDR3 residues: CASRAGLAYNEQFF. For the CDR3, the DNA is TGTGCCAGCAGGGCCGGACTAGCCTACAATGAGCAGTTCTTC.

V gene TRBV2 combines with J gene TRBJ2-7; 11 bases are shared with TRBD2. The length of the CDR3 is 14 residues. The germline gives CDR1 SNHLY, CDR2 FYNNEI. J was trimmed by 5 bases and V by 9 bases; bases with no gene match: 9. The CDR3 bases are TGTGCCAGTAGTAGCGGGAGGGCCATCCACGAGCAGTACTTC. This gives the protein CASSSGRAIHEQYF.

The chain links TRBV5-1 to TRBJ2-1; the match to TRBD2 covers 11 bases. Germline V gene sequence: CDR1 SGHRS, CDR2 YFSETQ. The V segment lost 4 bases and the J segment 11 bases; nucleotides outside the gene matches: 11. CDR3 length equals 15 residues. The CDR3 spells CASSPDPGLAAQQFF. In nucleotides, the CDR3 is TGCGCCAGCAGCCCGGACCCGGGACTAGCGGCGCAGCAGTTCTTC.

V gene TRBV29-1 combines with J gene TRBJ2-1, with D uncertain. Per the germline V gene, CDR1 is SQVTM and CDR2 is ANQGSEA. The length of the CDR3 is 11 residues. V shed 2 bases and J shed 6 bases, with 5 bases lying between them. The CDR3 sequence is CSVERLNEQFF. In DNA, the CDR3 is TGCAGCGTTGAAAGACTCAATGAGCAGTTCTTC.

V usage is TRBV19 and J usage is TRBJ2-1; 9 bases line up with TRBD2. V was clipped by 7 bases and J by 4 bases; unmatched bases: 11. Germline V lookup: CDR1 LNHDA, CDR2 SQIVND (reference sequence). The length of the CDR3 is 16 residues. In DNA form, the CDR3 reads TGTGCCAGTATTGGTTCGGGCGGGAGGGTATACAATGAGCAGTTCTTC. Translating it yields CASIGSGGRVYNEQFF.

The gene calls are TRBV5-4 and TRBJ2-1, with D possibly TRBD2 on 6 matching bases. The V gene's germline CDR1 is SGHNT and CDR2 YYREEE (reference sequence). This CDR3 is built from 17 residues. Trimming took 0 bases from V and 0 from J, leaving 13 bases between them. The CDR3 bases are TGTGCCAGCAGCTTGGGGGCTAGCGCGAGCTCCTACAATGAGCAGTTCTTC. Protein: CASSLGASASSYNEQFF.

The chain's CDR3 is CASSPKTSGEQFF. The DNA of the CDR3 is TGTGCCAGCAGCCCGAAGACTAGCGGTGAGCAGTTCTTC. This chain uses TRBV4-2 with TRBJ2-1; 9 bases are a match to TRBD2. The V segment lost 4 bases and the J segment 9 bases; nucleotides outside the gene matches: 4. The CDR3 length is 13 residues. From germline, CDR1 is LGHNA and CDR2 YNFKEQ.

The table lists this clone with a count of one. The V call is TRBV30, the J call TRBJ2-5; TRBD1 agrees at 9 bases. With V trimmed by 3 bases and J by 4 bases, 6 bases remained unmatched. The CDR3 sequence is 14 residues long. Germline CDR1 and CDR2: GTSNPN and SVGIG (reference sequence). The CDR3 loop reads CAWRQGAMGETQYF. The CDR3 DNA reads TGTGCCTGGAGACAGGGGGCTATGGGAGAGACCCAGTACTTC.

This chain joins TRBV5-1 and TRBJ2-1; 7 nucleotides align to TRBD1. With 0 bases clipped from V and 4 bases from J, the junction kept 4 bases outside the gene matches. Germline-derived CDR1 and CDR2 are SGHRS and YFSETQ. The CDR3 runs 15 residues. The CDR3, as DNA: TGCGCCAGCAGCTTGGAAGGGGGCCCTTACAATGAGCAGTTCTTC. It is translated as CASSLEGGPYNEQFF.

The chain links TRBV6-5 to TRBJ2-1, with 7 bases aligning to TRBD2. Losses at the gene ends were 6 bases for V and 2 bases for J; bases not matched to a gene: 7. In germline, CDR1 is MNHEY, CDR2 SVGAGI. The CDR3 has 15 residues. CDR3 protein: CASSLTAGPYNEQFF. In nucleotides, the CDR3 is TGTGCCAGCAGCCTAACAGCGGGACCCTACAATGAGCAGTTCTTC.

V usage is TRBV5-1 and J usage is TRBJ2-3; 7 bases agree with TRBD1. Trimming removed 3 bases from V and 4 bases from J; junction bases left unmatched: 5. There are 14 residues in the CDR3. CDR1 is SGHRS, CDR2 YFSETQ, per germline. The CDR3 loop reads CASSSRTGPDTQYF. CDR3 DNA sequence: TGCGCCAGCAGCTCGAGGACAGGCCCAGATACGCAGTATTTT.

The chain is built from TRBV30 and TRBJ2-7; perhaps TRBD1 as D (6 bases). Germline CDR1 is GTSNPN and CDR2 is SVGIG (reference sequence). V lost 6 bases, J lost 4 bases, and 13 bases lay in between. This CDR3 comprises 12 residues. CDR3 coding DNA: TGTGCCTGTACAGGGAGAGGGTACGAGCAGTACTTC. The encoded protein is CACTGRGYEQYF.

This clone has a handful of counts. The V call is TRBV27, the J call TRBJ1-5, with TRBD1 as a possible D gene (5 bases). V lost 6 bases, J lost 6 bases, and 15 bases lay in between. Germline V CDR1 and CDR2: MNHEY, SMNVEV (reference sequence). CDR3 size: 14 residues. DNA of the CDR3: TGTGCCAGCAGCTACCTGGGGGGAGCTCAGCCCCAGCATTTT. It encodes CASSYLGGAQPQHF.

The sample holds one count of this clone. This chain uses TRBV5-4 with TRBJ2-5; 7 bases are a match to TRBD1. The CDR3 has 16 residues. Germline CDR1 reads SGHNT; CDR2 reads YYREEE (reference sequence). Germline trimming cut 2 bases from V and 3 bases from J; bases unmatched to any gene: 10. The CDR3 sequence is CASSFRRGRLEETQYF. The CDR3 coding sequence is TGTGCCAGCAGCTTTAGAAGGGGGCGGTTAGAAGAGACCCAGTACTTC.

The DNA for the CDR3 is TGCGCCAGCAGGCAGGGGCCCTCTAATGAAAAACTGTTTTTT. Its translation: CASRQGPSNEKLFF. J is TRBJ1-4 and V is TRBV5-1; TRBD1 might be the D (6 bases). V shed 5 bases and J shed 3 bases, with 11 bases lying between them. The CDR3 spans 14 residues. Per germline, CDR1 SGHRS and CDR2 YFSETQ. Combining the CDR3 with reference TRBV5-1 and TRBJ1-4 gives the whole variable domain KAGVTQTPRYLIKTRGQQVTLSCSPISGHRSVSWYQQTPGQGLQFLFEYFSETQRNKGNFPGRFSGRQFSNSRSEMNVSTLELGDSALYLCASRQGPSNEKLFFGSGTQLSVL.

This chain uses TRBV6-1 with TRBJ2-7; 9 nucleotides line up with TRBD1. The V segment lost 3 bases and the J segment 2 bases; nucleotides outside the gene matches: 5. CDR1 and CDR2 from the germline V gene are MNHNS and SASEGT. This CDR3 spans 15 amino acids. CDR3 DNA sequence: TGTGCCAGCAGTGAGGAACAGGGGGCGCCCTACGAGCAGTACTTC. This codes for CASSEEQGAPYEQYF.

This chain uses TRBV7-7 with TRBJ2-2; 7 positions agree with TRBD1. V lost 5 bases, J lost 0 bases, and 3 bases stayed unmatched. Germline V gene lookup returns CDR1 SSHAT and CDR2 FNYEAQ (reference sequence). The CDR3 has 15 amino acids. Written as DNA, the CDR3 is TGTGCCAGCAGCATTGGACAGGCGAACACCGGGGAGCTGTTTTTT. Its translation is CASSIGQANTGELFF.

The J gene is TRBJ1-5, the V gene TRBV6-1, with D possibly TRBD1 on 6 matching bases. Trimming took off 4 bases at V and 5 bases at J, with 12 bases between the two ends. Germline values: CDR1 MNHNS, CDR2 SASEGT. The CDR3 runs to 14 residues. The CDR3 loop reads CASSAAGEYQPQHF. CDR3 sequence (DNA): TGTGCCAGCAGTGCCGCAGGGGAATATCAGCCCCAGCATTTT.

The chain is built from TRBV5-1 and TRBJ2-1; D gene unclear. Germline loops: CDR1 SGHRS, CDR2 YFSETQ. V lost 5 bases, J lost 2 bases, and 8 bases lay in between. This CDR3 has 13 amino acids. CDR3 residues: CASRRAPYNEQFF. DNA of the CDR3: TGCGCCAGCAGGAGAGCTCCCTACAATGAGCAGTTCTTC.

The chain has TRBV7-2 and TRBJ2-7, with 9 bases fitting TRBD1. CDR3 length: 14 amino acids. V was clipped by 4 bases and J by 5 bases; unmatched bases: 6. Germline CDR1 SGHTA, CDR2 FQGNSA. The CDR3 nucleotides read TGTGCCAGCAGCTCACAGGGGGCGCGGGACGAGCAGTACTTC. Amino acid sequence: CASSSQGARDEQYF.

J is TRBJ2-1 and V is TRBV6-1, with D tentatively TRBD2 (6 bases). Per the germline V gene, CDR1 is MNHNS and CDR2 is SASEGT. The CDR3 covers 16 residues. V was clipped by 3 bases and J by 4 bases, with 16 bases between them. CDR3 coding DNA: TGTGCCAGCAGTGAGCGGGCGGGACTGATTTACAATGAGCAGTTCTTC. Translation gives CASSERAGLIYNEQFF.

The CDR3 DNA reads TGTGCCAGCAGTTCCTTGTACAATGAGCAGTTCTTC. Its translation is CASSSLYNEQFF. V usage is TRBV6-5 and J usage is TRBJ2-1; no clear D. This CDR3 spans 12 amino acids. CDR1 is MNHEY, CDR2 SVGAGI, per germline. V dropped 4 bases and J dropped 4 bases, with 5 bases sitting between them.

The chain is built from TRBV14 and TRBJ2-3; D is uncertain. This CDR3 has 15 residues. Trimming stripped 0 bases from V and 3 bases from J, with 10 bases between. Per germline, CDR1 SGHDN and CDR2 FVKESK. The CDR3 region is CASSQEFVRTDTQYF. DNA of the CDR3: TGTGCCAGCAGCCAAGAATTTGTTCGGACAGATACGCAGTATTTT. The full variable domain, completed using reference TRBV14 and TRBJ2-3, is EAGVTQFPSHSVIEKGQTVTLRCDPISGHDNLYWYRRVMGKEIKFLLHFVKESKQDESGMPNNRFLAERTGGTYSTLKVQPAELEDSGVYFCASSQEFVRTDTQYFGPGTRLTVL.